This T cell receptor (beta chain) appears in the sequencing data of a study of T cells in Graves' hyperthyroidism and ophthalmopathy. Study-wide results and limits: Ophthalmopathy was distinguished from stable hyperthyroidism by 13 V-J signatures.

This clonotype has at least ten counts. Its specificity is unknown. What was amplified from RNA transcripts were TCR beta CDR3 regions. Researchers ran a first-round RT-PCR on the TCR CDR3 using the HTBI primer set. A single record per CDR3 protein comes from TCRdb applying MiXCR to the multiplex PCR reads. In the table there are over 250,000 distinct CDR3 sequences, less than 30% of which are singletons. The clonotype originates from a man between 35 and 55 years old with Graves' hyperthyroidism that later progressed to Graves' ophthalmopathy. The sequencing sample was made of blood.

The CDR3 here is CASSFPPPGQARYEQYF. DNA of the CDR3: TGTGCCAGCAGTTTTCCTCCGCCGGGACAGGCTCGGTACGAGCAGTACTTC. The chain links TRBV28 to TRBJ2-7; the match to TRBD1 covers 8 bases. The junction had 14 bases not matched to a gene; V was cut back by 3 bases and J by 4 bases. The germline CDR1 and CDR2 sequences are MDHEN and SYDVKM. The CDR3 is 17 residues long.